The 13 T cell receptor beta chains below all came from one sample that was sequenced in a study of cytomegalovirus exposure and HLA in healthy donors. Produced via immunoSEQ multiplex PCR; TCRdb's table is partial and in-frame only. There are a few hundred thousand clones in the sample; over 75% occur only once, and approximately 0.95% lies in the top ten. Input material: PBMCs. These receptors were taken from a woman under 30 in good health and CMV-seronegative.

The CDR3, as DNA: TGCAGCGGTGGTCTAGTTGGGAGCACAGATACGCAGTATTTT. Protein product: CSGGLVGSTDTQYF. V usage is TRBV29-1 and J usage is TRBJ2-3; D call uncertain. The V end lost 7 bases, the J end lost 0 bases, and 14 bases lay between the germline ends. The CDR3 runs 14 residues. Germline CDR1 reads SQVTM; CDR2 reads ANQGSEA.

This clone was seen once. One end of the junction does not line up with germline, which may come from a read error. The chain carries TRBV10-3 and TRBJ2-7; 8 bases align to TRBD1. The CDR3 is 16 residues long. The V gene's germline CDR1 is ENHRY and CDR2 SYGVKD. This chain's CDR3 is CAITESGGPGSYEQYF. Written as DNA, the CDR3 is TGTGCCATCACTGAGTCAGGGGGCCCAGGGTCCTACGAGCAGTACTTC.

This clone was detected once. V usage is TRBV19 and J usage is TRBJ1-1; TRBD1 aligns across 9 bases. Germline V gene sequence: CDR1 LNHDA, CDR2 SQIVND (reference sequence). J gave up 1 base and V 6 bases, and 3 bases lay outside the gene matches. The CDR3 spans 14 residues. The CDR3 DNA is TGTGCCAGTAGCGAACAGGGGGCGAACACTGAAGCTTTCTTT. This codes for CASSEQGANTEAFF.

The chain employs TRBV4-1 and TRBJ2-5; perhaps TRBD1 as D (6 bases). Trimming removed 6 bases from V and 5 bases from J, with 10 bases in between. This CDR3 comprises 12 residues. Germline CDR1 and CDR2: MGHRA and YSYEKL. The CDR3 DNA is TGCGCCAGCAGTAGAGACAGGGAGACCCAGTACTTC. This gives the protein CASSRDRETQYF.

This clone was observed a single time. Other DNA sequences in this sample translate to the same CDR3. The genes are TRBV6-1 and TRBJ1-3; D not certain. V lost 2 bases to trimming and J lost 0 bases, with 5 bases between them. Germline CDR1 is MNHNS and CDR2 is SASEGT. The CDR3 has 14 amino acids. The CDR3 spells CASSERSSGNTIYF. CDR3 coding DNA: TGTGCCAGCAGTGAACGCAGCTCTGGAAACACCATATATTTT.

This chain uses TRBV5-1 with TRBJ2-7; 8 bases map to TRBD1. With V trimmed by 4 bases and J by 4 bases, 10 bases remained unmatched. This CDR3 is 15 amino acids long. Germline CDR1 and CDR2: SGHRS and YFSETQ. CDR3 loop: CASSEGQGRIYEQYF. CDR3 in DNA: TGCGCCAGCAGCGAAGGACAGGGAAGGATTTACGAGCAGTACTTC.

The gene calls are TRBV9 and TRBJ2-5; D is unresolved. There are 11 residues in the CDR3. The germline CDR1 and CDR2 sequences are SGDLS and YYNGEE. The V end lost 3 bases, the J end lost 5 bases, and 5 bases lay between the germline ends. The CDR3 DNA reads as TGTGCCAGCAGCGCCTCCGAGACCCAGTACTTC. This gives the protein CASSASETQYF.

This chain connects TRBV6-5 to TRBJ2-7, with TRBD1 as a possible D gene (6 bases). Germline lookup yields CDR1 MNHEY and CDR2 SVGAGI. Trimming cost V 5 bases and J 4 bases, with 6 bases left between them. The CDR3 loop spans 11 amino acids. The DNA of the CDR3 is TGTGCCAGCAGTACAGGGTACGAGCAGTACTTC. It translates to CASSTGYEQYF.

The chain links TRBV28 to TRBJ1-5; no definite D call. V dropped 2 bases and J dropped 4 bases, with 12 bases sitting between them. The CDR3 runs 15 residues. Germline CDR1 MDHEN, CDR2 SYDVKM. CDR3 in amino acids: CASSLKGRSNQPQHF. DNA of the CDR3: TGTGCCAGCAGTTTAAAAGGCAGGTCAAATCAGCCCCAGCATTTT.

The rearrangement links TRBV29-1 to TRBJ1-2, with a possible D match to TRBD1 (6 bases). V dropped 5 bases and J dropped 4 bases, with 17 bases sitting between them. Germline CDR1 and CDR2: SQVTM and ANQGSEA. The CDR3 runs to 14 residues. The CDR3, as DNA: TGCAGCGTTCTTCTATCTGGACAGAGCTATGGCTACACCTTC. This encodes CSVLLSGQSYGYTF. Based on the CDR3 plus reference TRBV29-1 and TRBJ1-2, the full variable domain is SAVISQKPSRDICQRGTSLTIQCQVDSQVTMMFWYRQQPGQSLTLIATANQGSEATYESGFVIDKFPISRPNLTFSTLTVSNMSPEDSSIYLCSVLLSGQSYGYTFGSGTRLTVV.

The V gene is TRBV28, the J gene TRBJ2-7; the match to TRBD2 covers 11 bases. CDR3 length: 17 residues. The germline V gene has CDR1 MDHEN and CDR2 SYDVKM. After removal of 2 bases from V and 3 bases from J, the junction contained 9 bases not matched to a gene. The CDR3 loop reads CASSLVTSGSVFYEQYF. The CDR3 bases are TGTGCCAGCAGTTTAGTAACTAGCGGGAGCGTCTTCTACGAGCAGTACTTC.

J is TRBJ1-3 and V is TRBV28, with D perhaps TRBD1 (6 bases). The germline V gene has CDR1 MDHEN and CDR2 SYDVKM. The CDR3 covers 13 residues. The ends were cut back, 8 bases at V and 2 bases at J, with 10 bases in the middle. The CDR3 loop is CASQWGPGNTIYF. CDR3 coding DNA: TGTGCCAGCCAATGGGGGCCTGGAAACACCATATATTTT.

J is TRBJ2-1 and V is TRBV19, with D maybe TRBD2 (6 bases). Germline V gene sequence: CDR1 LNHDA, CDR2 SQIVND (reference sequence). This CDR3 is built from 15 residues. V lost 3 bases and J lost 5, with 14 bases in between. The CDR3 here is CASSMGLWGDNEQFF. The CDR3 nucleotides read TGTGCCAGTAGTATGGGACTTTGGGGGGACAATGAGCAGTTCTTC.